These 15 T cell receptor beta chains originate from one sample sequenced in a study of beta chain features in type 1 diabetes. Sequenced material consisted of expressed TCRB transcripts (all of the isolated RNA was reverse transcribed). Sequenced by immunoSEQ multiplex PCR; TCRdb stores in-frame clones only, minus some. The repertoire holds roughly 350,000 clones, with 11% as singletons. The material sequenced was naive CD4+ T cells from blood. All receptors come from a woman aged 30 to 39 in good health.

CDR3: CASSLQGASYEQYF. The DNA for the CDR3 is TGTGCCAGCAGCTTACAGGGGGCGTCCTACGAGCAGTACTTC. This chain links TRBV9 with TRBJ2-7; 9 nucleotides align to TRBD1. The CDR3 contains 14 residues. Germline trimming cut 4 bases from V and 1 base from J; bases unmatched to any gene: 3. Germline CDR1 and CDR2: SGDLS and YYNGEE.

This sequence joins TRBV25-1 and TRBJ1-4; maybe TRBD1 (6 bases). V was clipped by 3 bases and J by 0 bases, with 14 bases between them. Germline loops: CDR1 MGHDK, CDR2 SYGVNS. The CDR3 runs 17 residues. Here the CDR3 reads CASSDRGLGTTNEKLFF. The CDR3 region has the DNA TGTGCCAGCAGTGACAGGGGTTTGGGGACAACTAATGAAAAACTGTTTTTT.

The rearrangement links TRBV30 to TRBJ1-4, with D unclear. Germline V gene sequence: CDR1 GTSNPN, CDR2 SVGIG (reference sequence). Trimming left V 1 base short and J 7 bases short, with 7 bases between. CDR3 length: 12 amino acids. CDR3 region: CAWSGRGEKLFF. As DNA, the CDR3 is TGTGCCTGGAGTGGCCGAGGTGAAAAACTGTTTTTT.

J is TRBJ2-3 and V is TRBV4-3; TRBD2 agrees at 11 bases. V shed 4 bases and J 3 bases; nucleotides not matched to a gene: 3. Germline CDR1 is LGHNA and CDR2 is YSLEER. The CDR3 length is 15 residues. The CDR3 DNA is TGCGCCAGCAGCCGGGGGACTAGCGGAACAGATACGCAGTATTTT. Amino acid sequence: CASSRGTSGTDTQYF.

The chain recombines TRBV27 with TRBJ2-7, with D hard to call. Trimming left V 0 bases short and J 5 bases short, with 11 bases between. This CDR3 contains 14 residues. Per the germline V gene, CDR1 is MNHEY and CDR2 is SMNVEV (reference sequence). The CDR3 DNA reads TGTGCCAGCAGTTTATCTCCCAAAGGAGACGAGCAGTACTTC. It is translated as CASSLSPKGDEQYF.

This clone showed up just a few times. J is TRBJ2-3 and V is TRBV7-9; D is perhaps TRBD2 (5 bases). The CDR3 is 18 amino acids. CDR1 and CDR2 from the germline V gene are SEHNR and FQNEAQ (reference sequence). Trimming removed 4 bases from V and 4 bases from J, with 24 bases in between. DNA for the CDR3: TGTGCCAGCAGCTCCGACCGGATGCCTAGCCCGGCGGCAGATACGCAGTATTTT. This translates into CASSSDRMPSPAADTQYF. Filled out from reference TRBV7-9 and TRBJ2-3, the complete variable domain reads DTGVSQNPRHKITKRGQNVTFRCDPISEHNRLYWYRQTLGQGPEFLTYFQNEAQLEKSRLLSDRFSAERPKGSFSTLEIQRTEQGDSAMYLCASSSDRMPSPAADTQYFGPGTRLTVL.

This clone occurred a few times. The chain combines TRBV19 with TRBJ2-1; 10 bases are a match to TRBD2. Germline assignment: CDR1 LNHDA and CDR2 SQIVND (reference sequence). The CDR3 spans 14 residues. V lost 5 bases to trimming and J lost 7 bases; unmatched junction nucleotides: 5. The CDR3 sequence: CASSQTSGSNEQFF. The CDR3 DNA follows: TGTGCCAGTAGTCAGACTAGCGGGTCTAATGAGCAGTTCTTC.

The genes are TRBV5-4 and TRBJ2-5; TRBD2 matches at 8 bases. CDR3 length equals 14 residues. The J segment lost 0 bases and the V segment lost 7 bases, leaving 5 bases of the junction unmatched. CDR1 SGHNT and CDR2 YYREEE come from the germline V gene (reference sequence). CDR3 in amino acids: CASARGGYQETQYF. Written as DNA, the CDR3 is TGTGCCAGCGCCCGGGGGGGGTACCAAGAGACCCAGTACTTC.

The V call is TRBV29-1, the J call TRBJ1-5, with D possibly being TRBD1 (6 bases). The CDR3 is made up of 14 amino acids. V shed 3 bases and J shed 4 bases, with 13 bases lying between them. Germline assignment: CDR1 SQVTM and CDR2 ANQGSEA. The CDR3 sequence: CSVEVQGGNQPQHF. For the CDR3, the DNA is TGCAGCGTTGAGGTACAGGGAGGGAATCAGCCCCAGCATTTT.

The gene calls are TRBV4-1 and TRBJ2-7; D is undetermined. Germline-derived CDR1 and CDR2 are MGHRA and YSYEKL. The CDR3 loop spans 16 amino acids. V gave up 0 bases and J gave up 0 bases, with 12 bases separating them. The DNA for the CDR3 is TGCGCCAGCAGCCAAGAGTCCGCTATGAGCTCCTACGAGCAGTACTTC. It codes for CASSQESAMSSYEQYF.

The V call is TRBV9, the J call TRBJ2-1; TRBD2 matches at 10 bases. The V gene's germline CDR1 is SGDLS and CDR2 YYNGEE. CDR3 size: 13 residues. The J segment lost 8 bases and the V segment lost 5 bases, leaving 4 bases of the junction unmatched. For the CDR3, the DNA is TGTGCCAGCAGTCCTAGCGGGAGTTATGAGCAGTTCTTC. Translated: CASSPSGSYEQFF.

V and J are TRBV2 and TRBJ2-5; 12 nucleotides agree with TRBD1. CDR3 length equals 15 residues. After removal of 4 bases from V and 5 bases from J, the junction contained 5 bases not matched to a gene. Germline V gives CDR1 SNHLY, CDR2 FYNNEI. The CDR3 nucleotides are TGTGCCAGCAGTGCCGGGACAGGGGGCGTCGAGACCCAGTACTTC. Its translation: CASSAGTGGVETQYF. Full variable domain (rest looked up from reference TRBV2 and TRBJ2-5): EPEVTQTPSHQVTQMGQEVILRCVPISNHLYFYWYRQILGQKVEFLVSFYNNEISEKSEIFDDQFSVERPDGSNFTLKIRSTKLEDSAMYFCASSAGTGGVETQYFGPGTRLLVL.

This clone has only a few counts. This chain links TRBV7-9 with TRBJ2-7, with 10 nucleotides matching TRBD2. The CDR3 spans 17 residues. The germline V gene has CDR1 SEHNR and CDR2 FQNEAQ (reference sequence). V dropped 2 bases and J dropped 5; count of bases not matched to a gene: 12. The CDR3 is CASSLIGGSSGSHEQYF. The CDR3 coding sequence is TGTGCCAGCAGCTTAATTGGGGGGTCTAGCGGGAGTCACGAGCAGTACTTC. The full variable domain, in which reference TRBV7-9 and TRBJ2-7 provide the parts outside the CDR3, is DTGVSQNPRHKITKRGQNVTFRCDPISEHNRLYWYRQTLGQGPEFLTYFQNEAQLEKSRLLSDRFSAERPKGSFSTLEIQRTEQGDSAMYLCASSLIGGSSGSHEQYFGPGTRLTVT.

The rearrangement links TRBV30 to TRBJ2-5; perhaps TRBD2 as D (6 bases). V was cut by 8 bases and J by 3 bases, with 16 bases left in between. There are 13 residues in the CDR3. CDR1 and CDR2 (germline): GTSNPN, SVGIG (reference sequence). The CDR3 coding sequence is TGTGCCAGCGACGGGGGAAACGAAGAGACCCAGTACTTC. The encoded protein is CASDGGNEETQYF.

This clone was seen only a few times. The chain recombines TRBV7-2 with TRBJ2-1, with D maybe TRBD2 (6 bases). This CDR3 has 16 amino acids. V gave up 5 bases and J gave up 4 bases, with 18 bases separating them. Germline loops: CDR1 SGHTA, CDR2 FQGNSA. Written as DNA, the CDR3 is TGTGCCAGCAGCCCGCAGCCCGGGGGAGTGTACAATGAGCAGTTCTTC. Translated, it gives CASSPQPGGVYNEQFF.